Each of the 14 T cell receptor beta chains below was sequenced from the same sample in a study of lymphopenia after photon versus proton radiotherapy. Produced via immunoSEQ multiplex PCR; TCRdb's table is partial and in-frame only. This sample yields roughly 42,000 clones, of which 85% are seen a single time; 2.2% belongs to the top ten. This sample comprised peripheral blood, obtained from a patient treated with photon-based radiotherapy. The receptors here all came from a man aged 40-55 years with gastric cancer.

This clone was counted a few times. The chain employs TRBV4-3 and TRBJ1-2; 8 bases map to TRBD1. The CDR3 is made up of 15 amino acids. Germline V lookup: CDR1 LGHNA, CDR2 YSLEER. Trimming removed 0 bases from V and 6 bases from J; junction bases left unmatched: 6. This CDR3 is CASSQEGTGSNGYTF. DNA for the CDR3: TGCGCCAGCAGCCAAGAGGGGACAGGCAGTAATGGCTACACCTTC.

This chain connects TRBV11-2 to TRBJ1-2, with a possible D match to TRBD1 (6 bases). V was trimmed by 1 base and J by 8 bases, leaving 8 bases between them. The CDR3 runs 12 residues. Looked up from germline, CDR1 is SGHAT and CDR2 is FQNNGV. The CDR3 DNA follows: TGTGCCAGCAGCTTAGTGACAGGAGGCTACACCTTC. It is translated as CASSLVTGGYTF.

This clone was counted only a few times. V usage is TRBV5-1 and J usage is TRBJ2-3, with 9 bases aligning to TRBD1. The CDR3 has 16 residues. J was trimmed by 4 bases and V by 0 bases; bases with no gene match: 6. The V gene's germline CDR1 is SGHRS and CDR2 YFSETQ. CDR3 residues: CASSLVGTGNSDTQYF. In DNA form, the CDR3 reads TGCGCCAGCAGCTTGGTAGGGACAGGGAATTCAGATACGCAGTATTTT.

The sample holds a few counts of this clone. The CDR3 spells CASSEYRGNTEAFF. The CDR3 DNA sequence: TGTGCCAGCAGCGAATACAGGGGGAACACTGAAGCTTTCTTT. The chain links TRBV7-2 to TRBJ1-1; 7 bases agree with TRBD1. J gave up 1 base and V 5 bases, and 4 bases lay outside the gene matches. CDR3 length: 14 amino acids. Germline values: CDR1 SGHTA, CDR2 FQGNSA.

V and J are TRBV7-9 and TRBJ1-2; D gene unclear. Trimming took 2 bases from V and 8 from J, leaving 18 bases between them. This CDR3 region has 15 residues. Looked up from germline, CDR1 is SEHNR and CDR2 is FQNEAQ (reference sequence). This CDR3 reads CASSLRYSARSGYTF. In DNA form, the CDR3 reads TGTGCCAGCAGCTTAAGGTACTCGGCTCGCTCGGGCTACACCTTC.

The rearrangement uses TRBV7-8 and TRBJ2-7; D remains ambiguous. The V gene's germline CDR1 is SGHVS and CDR2 FQNEAQ. Trimming cost V 1 base and J 5 bases, with 12 bases left between them. The CDR3 consists of 14 residues. The DNA of the CDR3 is TGTGCCAGCAGCTTAGGGGGTAGTTTCAACGAGCAGTACTTC. This codes for CASSLGGSFNEQYF.

The chain has TRBV19 and TRBJ1-2; 7 nucleotides agree with TRBD1. Germline CDR1 reads LNHDA; CDR2 reads SQIVND (reference sequence). The length of the CDR3 is 17 residues. Trimming at V came to 5 bases and at J to 1 base, leaving 13 bases not matched to a gene. As DNA, the CDR3 is TGTGCCAGTAGTGCACAGACAGGGCGATTCTTTAACTATGGCTACACCTTC. Amino acid sequence: CASSAQTGRFFNYGYTF.

V gene TRBV2 combines with J gene TRBJ1-1, with D unresolved. Trimming took off 5 bases at V and 11 bases at J, with 12 bases between the two ends. CDR1 SNHLY and CDR2 FYNNEI come from the germline V gene. There are 11 residues in the CDR3. The CDR3 DNA reads as TGTGCCAGCAGTTACCATGTATCCGCTTTCTTT. It translates to CASSYHVSAFF.

Points on this clone: Other DNA sequences in the sample encode the same CDR3. The chain's CDR3 is CAWRENTEAFF. The CDR3 DNA sequence: TGTGCCTGGCGTGAGAACACTGAAGCTTTCTTT. The chain combines TRBV30 with TRBJ1-1, with D uncertain. The CDR3 totals 11 residues. Per the germline V gene, CDR1 is GTSNPN and CDR2 is SVGIG (reference sequence). V lost 5 bases to trimming and J lost 1 base, with 5 bases between them.

The chain carries TRBV5-1 and TRBJ2-7; 7 nucleotides match TRBD2. Germline V lookup: CDR1 SGHRS, CDR2 YFSETQ. CDR3 length equals 14 residues. With 6 bases clipped from V and 2 bases from J, the junction kept 8 bases outside the gene matches. The CDR3: CASTWAGEAYEQYF. The CDR3 DNA sequence: TGCGCCAGCACCTGGGCGGGGGAAGCCTACGAGCAGTACTTC.

The chain carries TRBV5-4 and TRBJ1-5; 9 bases match TRBD1. Trimming took 2 bases from V and 4 from J; bases not matched to a gene: 13. The CDR3 extends over 18 amino acids. CDR1 is SGHNT and CDR2 is YYREEE in the germline V gene (reference sequence). The CDR3 bases are TGTGCCAGCAGCTTCTACACAGGGGGCGAGAGGGGAAATCAGCCCCAGCATTTT. Its protein product is CASSFYTGGERGNQPQHF. The variable domain in full, with the rest retrieved from reference TRBV5-4 and TRBJ1-5, is ETGVTQSPTHLIKTRGQQVTLRCSSQSGHNTVSWYQQALGQGPQFIFQYYREEENGRGNFPPRFSGLQFPNYSSELNVNALELDDSALYLCASSFYTGGERGNQPQHFGDGTRLSIL.

The chain has TRBV5-3 and TRBJ1-6; D gene uncertain. TRBV5-3 is an ORF, with its function uncertain. V lost 7 bases and J lost 7, with 15 bases in between. The length of the CDR3 is 14 residues. This CDR3 is CARWPLPGNSPLHF. CDR3 in DNA: TGTGCCAGATGGCCTCTCCCGGGGAATTCACCCCTCCACTTT.

V usage is TRBV5-1 and J usage is TRBJ2-6; the D is unclear. The CDR3 is 16 residues long. Trimming pared 3 bases from V and 3 bases from J, leaving 13 bases between. The germline CDR1 and CDR2 sequences are SGHRS and YFSETQ. In DNA, the CDR3 is TGCGCCAGCAGCTACCGGGTGACGGGTGGGGCCAACGTCCTGACTTTC. It codes for CASSYRVTGGANVLTF.

V gene TRBV29-1 combines with J gene TRBJ1-2; TRBD1 matches at 9 bases. Germline V gene data show CDR1 as SQVTM and CDR2 as ANQGSEA. V was clipped by 0 bases and J by 7 bases; unmatched bases: 9. The CDR3 has 15 amino acids. In DNA form, the CDR3 reads TGCAGCGTTGAAGATCGATCGGGACAGGGTACTGGCTACACCTTC. This gives the protein CSVEDRSGQGTGYTF.